The T cell receptor beta chain under discussion was sequenced for a study of OX40 agonist ivuxolimab in advanced cancers. A word on this clone: Its antigen remains unknown.

Findings and caveats of the study: At 0.1 to 3.0 mg/kg and by week 6, CD4+ and CD8+ T cells in the blood had expanded clonally.

V lost 0 bases, J lost 0 bases, and 7 bases lay in between. CDR1 is SGHRS and CDR2 is YFSETQ in the germline V gene. The CDR3 is made up of 15 amino acids. TCRdb's copy holds only in-frame clones and misses some; the assay was immunoSEQ multiplex PCR. The sample holds some 98,000 clones, around 90% seen once. This sample comprised CD4+ or CD8+ T cells sorted from blood, obtained in a trial of the OX40 agonist ivuxolimab. The rearrangement joins TRBV5-1 to TRBJ1-5; no reliable D call. This clonotype was sampled from an adult with an advanced solid tumor such as melanoma, head and neck, liver or kidney cancer. The CDR3 is CASSLVGDSNQPQHF. CDR3 nucleotide sequence: TGCGCCAGCAGCTTGGTTGGGGATAGCAATCAGCCCCAGCATTTT.